The 31 T cell receptor beta chains below all came from one sample that was sequenced in a study of OX40 agonist ivuxolimab in advanced cancers. Only in-frame clones appear in the TCRdb table, and some are missing; sequencing was by immunoSEQ multiplex PCR. Among about 68,000 clones listed, around 84% were seen once. The material was CD4+ or CD8+ T cells sorted from blood, obtained in a trial of the OX40 agonist ivuxolimab. These TCRs come from an adult with an advanced solid tumor such as melanoma, head and neck, liver or kidney cancer.

The chain is built from TRBV18 and TRBJ2-1; 7 bases fit TRBD2. V gave up 6 bases and J gave up 5 bases; unmatched junction bases: 13. The CDR3 totals 16 residues. The germline V gene encodes CDR1 KGHSH and CDR2 LQKENI. This CDR3 is CASSLSWGGGDNEQFF. In nucleotides, the CDR3 is TGTGCCAGCTCCCTGTCTTGGGGGGGTGGAGACAATGAGCAGTTCTTC.

This sequence joins TRBV5-8 and TRBJ2-1; D not resolved. Looked up from germline, CDR1 is SGHTS and CDR2 is YDEGEE. V was clipped by 0 bases and J by 0 bases, with 10 bases between them. The CDR3 is made up of 16 amino acids. Here the CDR3 DNA reads TGTGCCAGCAGCTTGGAACTTTCTAGCTCCTACAATGAGCAGTTCTTC. This translates into CASSLELSSSYNEQFF.

The V call is TRBV10-2, the J call TRBJ2-2; D is undetermined. The CDR3 runs to 16 residues. V shed 3 bases and J shed 4 bases, with 15 bases lying between them. Germline V gene sequence: CDR1 WSHSY, CDR2 SAAADI. The CDR3 here is CASSEPKTASTGELFF. As DNA, the CDR3 is TGCGCCAGCAGTGAACCCAAAACAGCCTCCACCGGGGAGCTGTTTTTT.

V and J are TRBV6-5 and TRBJ1-2; TRBD1 might be the D (6 bases). CDR3 length: 14 residues. Trimming left V 7 bases short and J 4 bases short, with 16 bases between. Per germline, CDR1 MNHEY and CDR2 SVGAGI. CDR3 DNA: TGTGCCAGCACCCCGGACAGCGAAAGCTATGGCTACACCTTC. Translating gives CASTPDSESYGYTF.

The chain uses TRBV5-8 and TRBJ2-2; either TRBD1 or TRBD2 may supply D (5 bases each). There are 14 residues in the CDR3. Trimming cost V 0 bases and J 7 bases, with 10 bases left between them. The germline gives CDR1 SGHTS, CDR2 YDEGEE. CDR3 residues: CASSLAGANGELFF. For the CDR3, the DNA is TGTGCCAGCAGCTTGGCCGGGGCGAACGGGGAGCTGTTTTTT.

The chain employs TRBV2 and TRBJ2-7; TRBD2 agrees at 10 bases. Trimming removed 3 bases from V and 6 bases from J; junction bases left unmatched: 5. CDR1 and CDR2 from the germline V gene are SNHLY and FYNNEI. The CDR3 totals 14 residues. CDR3 coding DNA: TGTGCCAGCAGTGACGGGACTAGCGCACGCGAGCAGTACTTC. It encodes CASSDGTSAREQYF. The complete variable domain, with remaining parts taken from reference TRBV2 and TRBJ2-7, reads EPEVTQTPSHQVTQMGQEVILRCVPISNHLYFYWYRQILGQKVEFLVSFYNNEISEKSEIFDDQFSVERPDGSNFTLKIRSTKLEDSAMYFCASSDGTSAREQYFGPGTRLTVT.

The chain carries TRBV18 and TRBJ1-2; 7 bases are shared with TRBD1. J gave up 4 bases and V 3 bases, and 2 bases lay outside the gene matches. The CDR3 loop spans 13 amino acids. Germline V CDR1 and CDR2: KGHSH, LQKENI. CDR3: CASSPPGGYGYTF. The CDR3, as DNA: TGTGCCAGCTCACCCCCAGGGGGCTATGGCTACACCTTC. Using reference TRBV18 and TRBJ1-2 for the parts outside the CDR3, the full variable domain is NAGVMQNPRHLVRRRGQEARLRCSPMKGHSHVYWYRQLPEEGLKFMVYLQKENIIDESGMPKERFSAEFPKEGPSILRIQQVVRGDSAAYFCASSPPGGYGYTFGSGTRLTVV.

V usage is TRBV10-2 and J usage is TRBJ1-2; D is ambiguous. Trimming removed 4 bases at V and 3 bases at J, with 12 bases between. This CDR3 has 14 amino acids. The germline gives CDR1 WSHSY, CDR2 SAAADI. The CDR3 here is CASSGRDRHYGYTF. CDR3 coding DNA: TGCGCCAGCAGTGGGCGGGATAGACACTATGGCTACACCTTC.

The chain employs TRBV7-2 and TRBJ2-7; D not certain. V lost 2 bases and J lost 2, with 4 bases in between. CDR3 size: 12 residues. Germline V CDR1 and CDR2: SGHTA, FQGNSA. CDR3 in DNA: TGTGCCAGCAGCTTACTAACCTACGAGCAGTACTTC. Translation: CASSLLTYEQYF.

CDR3 sequence: CASSLSFGGQQYF. In DNA form, the CDR3 reads TGTGCCAGCAGCTTGTCTTTCGGGGGCCAGCAGTACTTC. The chain is built from TRBV5-6 and TRBJ2-7, with D perhaps assigned TRBD1 or TRBD2 (6 bases each). Trimming pared 1 base from V and 8 bases from J, leaving 13 bases between. The CDR3 consists of 13 residues. The germline V gene has CDR1 SGHDT and CDR2 YYEEEE.

The chain is built from TRBV12-1 and TRBJ1-3; TRBD1 is the table's D call and was not checked against the DNA. TRBV12-1 is listed as a pseudogene. The CDR3 is 15 residues long. The CDR3 DNA reads as TGTGCCAGCAGCTCATCCAGGGTGATGGGAAACACCATATATTTT. This sequence encodes CASSSSRVMGNTIYF.

The chain couples TRBV4-2 to TRBJ2-4; the D is unclear. The CDR3 is 15 amino acids. The germline V gene has CDR1 LGHNA and CDR2 YNFKEQ. V was pared by 4 bases and J by 9 bases, with 19 bases between. The chain's CDR3 is CASSLSSGQVTIQYF. Here the CDR3 DNA reads TGTGCCAGCAGCCTAAGCTCAGGTCAGGTCACCATTCAGTACTTC.

The genes are TRBV28 and TRBJ2-6; D is ambiguous. V was shortened by 8 bases and J by 0 bases, with 8 bases between the two germline ends. Germline lookup yields CDR1 MDHEN and CDR2 SYDVKM. This CDR3 spans 14 amino acids. The CDR3 nucleotides are TGTGCCAGCTTCTCAACCTCTGGGGCCAACGTCCTGACTTTC. Translated, it gives CASFSTSGANVLTF. Variable domain in full (rest from reference TRBV28 and TRBJ2-6): DVKVTQSSRYLVKRTGEKVFLECVQDMDHENMFWYRQDPGLGLRLIYFSYDVKMKEKGDIPEGYSVSREKKERFSLILESASTNQTSMYLCASFSTSGANVLTFGAGSRLTVL.

The chain is built from TRBV7-3 and TRBJ2-2; 7 bases map to TRBD1. The V gene end was trimmed by 5 bases and the J gene end by 2 bases; junction bases not matched to a gene: 2. The germline V gene encodes CDR1 SGHTA and CDR2 FQGTGA. The CDR3 runs to 14 residues. CDR3 residues: CASSRQGNTGELFF. DNA for the CDR3: TGTGCCAGCAGCAGACAGGGTAACACCGGGGAGCTGTTTTTT.

The CDR3 DNA is TGCGCCAGCAGCCAAGCGGGTGGACAACCAGATACGCAGTATTTT. Its protein product is CASSQAGGQPDTQYF. The chain joins TRBV4-3 to TRBJ2-3; weak D call: TRBD1 (5 bases). The CDR3 runs 15 residues. Trimming shortened V by 1 base and J by 4 bases, and 12 bases separated the two germline ends. Germline-derived CDR1 and CDR2 are LGHNA and YSLEER.

This clone came up once. V gene TRBV19 combines with J gene TRBJ2-3; D is unresolved. The germline V gene encodes CDR1 LNHDA and CDR2 SQIVND (reference sequence). The CDR3 sequence is 16 residues long. V gave up 3 bases and J gave up 6 bases, with 19 bases separating them. This CDR3 is CASSIGTTGEPDTQYF. CDR3 in DNA: TGTGCCAGTAGTATTGGTACCACCGGAGAACCCGATACGCAGTATTTT. Complete variable domain (other parts from reference TRBV19 and TRBJ2-3): DGGITQSPKYLFRKEGQNVTLSCEQNLNHDAMYWYRQDPGQGLRLIYYSQIVNDFQKGDIAEGYSVSREKKESFPLTVTSAQKNPTAFYLCASSIGTTGEPDTQYFGPGTRLTVL.

The V call is TRBV30, the J call TRBJ2-3, with 8 nucleotides matching TRBD1. This CDR3 is 13 amino acids long. From germline, CDR1 is GTSNPN and CDR2 SVGIG (reference sequence). V shed 2 bases and J 6 bases; nucleotides not matched to a gene: 4. The CDR3: CAWSSGGGDTQYF. CDR3 DNA sequence: TGTGCCTGGAGTTCAGGGGGCGGTGATACGCAGTATTTT.

The V gene is TRBV6-5, the J gene TRBJ2-5; TRBD1 or TRBD2 may be the D gene (5 bases each). With 4 bases removed from V and 2 bases from J, the gap between germline ends came to 11 bases. The V gene's germline CDR1 is MNHEY and CDR2 SVGAGI. The CDR3 has 14 amino acids. The CDR3 coding sequence is TGTGCCAGCAGTTCCAGGGAGAGGCAAGAGACCCAGTACTTC. Protein sequence: CASSSRERQETQYF.

This chain connects TRBV28 to TRBJ2-7; TRBD1 might be the D (6 bases). The CDR3 sequence is 15 residues long. Germline values: CDR1 MDHEN, CDR2 SYDVKM. Between the trimmed V and J ends, which lost 6 bases and 2 bases, there was a span of 17 bases. The CDR3 loop is CASRQEGHLTYEQYF. CDR3 sequence (DNA): TGTGCCAGCAGGCAAGAGGGACACCTGACCTACGAGCAGTACTTC.

The V and J genes are TRBV28 and TRBJ1-5, with TRBD1 identical over 7 bases. V was clipped by 6 bases and J by 7 bases; unmatched bases: 6. The CDR3 totals 13 residues. The germline V gene encodes CDR1 MDHEN and CDR2 SYDVKM. CDR3 sequence: CASRARQGQPQHF. The CDR3 DNA sequence: TGTGCCAGCAGGGCCCGACAGGGCCAGCCCCAGCATTTT. Variable domain in full (rest from reference TRBV28 and TRBJ1-5): DVKVTQSSRYLVKRTGEKVFLECVQDMDHENMFWYRQDPGLGLRLIYFSYDVKMKEKGDIPEGYSVSREKKERFSLILESASTNQTSMYLCASRARQGQPQHFGDGTRLSIL.

This chain joins TRBV9 and TRBJ2-7; perhaps TRBD1 as D (5 bases). V shed 4 bases and J shed 1 base, with 18 bases lying between them. Germline V gene sequence: CDR1 SGDLS, CDR2 YYNGEE. This CDR3 comprises 16 residues. The CDR3 protein is CASSPLESSGSYEQYF. In DNA, the CDR3 is TGTGCCAGCAGCCCCCTGGAGTCCTCAGGGTCCTACGAGCAGTACTTC.

This clone occurred a few times. This chain links TRBV5-4 with TRBJ2-7; D might be TRBD2 (5 bases). The CDR3 is 11 amino acids. The V gene's germline CDR1 is SGHNT and CDR2 YYREEE (reference sequence). Trimming shortened V by 1 base and J by 7 bases, and 6 bases separated the two germline ends. DNA for the CDR3: TGTGCCAGCAGCTTGAGAGGGGAGCAGTACTTC. Translating it yields CASSLRGEQYF.

The chain joins TRBV7-9 to TRBJ2-3, with a possible D match to TRBD2 (6 bases). Germline V lookup: CDR1 SEHNR, CDR2 FQNEAQ (reference sequence). Between the trimmed V and J ends, which lost 5 bases and 6 bases, there was a span of 12 bases. There are 13 residues in the CDR3. CDR3 sequence (DNA): TGTGCCAGCAGCCCGTCGGGGGAGGATACGCAGTATTTT. It yields the protein CASSPSGEDTQYF. Combining the CDR3 with reference TRBV7-9 and TRBJ2-3 gives the whole variable domain DTGVSQNPRHKITKRGQNVTFRCDPISEHNRLYWYRQTLGQGPEFLTYFQNEAQLEKSRLLSDRFSAERPKGSFSTLEIQRTEQGDSAMYLCASSPSGEDTQYFGPGTRLTVL.

V usage is TRBV15 and J usage is TRBJ2-5, with D maybe TRBD2 (6 bases). The CDR3 has 14 residues. The V end lost 0 bases, the J end lost 5 bases, and 10 bases lay between the germline ends. The germline V gene has CDR1 LNHNV and CDR2 YYDKDF (reference sequence). The CDR3 DNA is TGTGCCACCAGCAGAGATCTAGGGAGGGAGACCCAGTACTTC. Translating gives CATSRDLGRETQYF.

The chain employs TRBV10-3 and TRBJ2-1; 8 bases are shared with TRBD1. The junction had 11 bases not matched to a gene; V was cut back by 5 bases and J by 8 bases. The CDR3 is 15 residues long. Germline CDR1 reads ENHRY; CDR2 reads SYGVKD. CDR3 residues: CAISSQGAEVHEQFF. The DNA for the CDR3 is TGTGCCATCAGTTCCCAGGGGGCTGAAGTTCATGAGCAGTTCTTC.

The rearrangement uses TRBV7-2 and TRBJ2-3; maybe TRBD1 (5 bases). Germline CDR1 SGHTA, CDR2 FQGNSA. CDR3 length: 14 residues. Trimming took 8 bases from V and 0 from J, leaving 12 bases between them. The CDR3 nucleotides read TGTGCCAGCGCCGCCCGACAGAGCACAGATACGCAGTATTTT. As protein: CASAARQSTDTQYF.

J is TRBJ2-7 and V is TRBV28; 8 nucleotides line up with TRBD2. Germline V gives CDR1 MDHEN, CDR2 SYDVKM. The CDR3 totals 16 residues. Germline trimming cut 3 bases from V and 3 bases from J; bases unmatched to any gene: 10. CDR3 protein: CASSLRAGEGFYEQYF. CDR3 nucleotides: TGTGCCAGCAGTTTGCGAGCGGGGGAGGGGTTCTACGAGCAGTACTTC.

V usage is TRBV27 and J usage is TRBJ2-7; D may be TRBD1 (6 bases). The germline CDR1 and CDR2 sequences are MNHEY and SMNVEV (reference sequence). The CDR3 extends over 15 amino acids. V was trimmed by 5 bases and J by 0 bases, leaving 14 bases between them. The CDR3 DNA reads as TGTGCCAGCAGTGTTACAGGGATCTCCTCCTACGAGCAGTACTTC. This translates into CASSVTGISSYEQYF.

The chain couples TRBV6-5 to TRBJ1-1; D may be TRBD1 (5 bases). The V and J ends lost 4 bases and 4 bases respectively, with 16 bases between them. This CDR3 has 15 residues. Germline V gene sequence: CDR1 MNHEY, CDR2 SVGAGI. CDR3 sequence (DNA): TGTGCCAGCAGTTTCGGTCGACCAGGGAGCACTGAAGCTTTCTTT. This gives the protein CASSFGRPGSTEAFF.

J is TRBJ2-2 and V is TRBV29-1; 7 bases line up with TRBD2. This CDR3 region has 14 residues. CDR1 is SQVTM, CDR2 ANQGSEA, per germline. Trimming cost V 4 bases and J 1 base; bases outside gene matches: 3. CDR3 amino acids: CSVVGGRNTGELFF. CDR3 coding DNA: TGCAGCGTTGTGGGCGGGAGGAACACCGGGGAGCTGTTTTTT.

The genes are TRBV5-4 and TRBJ2-7, with D tentatively TRBD1 or TRBD2 (5 bases each). With 3 bases removed from V and 6 bases from J, the gap between germline ends came to 13 bases. Germline CDR1 SGHNT, CDR2 YYREEE (reference sequence). The CDR3 contains 13 residues. CDR3 DNA sequence: TGTGCCAGCAGCTGGGGGTCAAGGGCCGAGCAGTACTTC. Residues: CASSWGSRAEQYF.